This entry concerns a single T cell receptor (beta chain). The data originate from a study of blood T cell repertoires in COVID-19. Background on the study: PBMCs, B-cell-depleted T cells, or T cells were the source of the cDNA or gDNA that made up the material.

In assigning cohorts, the study relied on participant-reported clinical history. Measured with immunoSEQ multiplex PCR; TCRdb has only the in-frame clones, and not every one. The sample has under 450,000 clones; less than 90% are singletons. Germline V CDR1 and CDR2: MDHEN, SYDVKM. The junction had 9 bases not matched to a gene; V was cut back by 3 bases and J by 4 bases. The CDR3 is 16 residues long. The chain couples TRBV28 to TRBJ1-2, with 9 bases identical to TRBD1. The receptor's source is a woman between 25 and 40 years old who had recovered from COVID-19. Input material: PBMCs or T cells enriched from blood (not recorded which). CDR3 residues: CASSFGGQGYSYGYTF. CDR3 sequence (DNA): TGTGCCAGCAGTTTCGGCGGACAGGGGTATAGCTATGGCTACACCTTC.